This T cell receptor (beta chain) stems from a study of OX40 agonist ivuxolimab in advanced cancers. About the research overall: It was ivuxolimab, an agonistic anti-OX40 (CD134) antibody, that patients were treated with. The group had a mean age of about 60 years, ranged from roughly 20 to 80, and was 82.7% male. Study outcomes and limitations: By week 6 at 0.1 to 3.0 mg/kg, blood CD4+ and CD8+ T cells had expanded clonally.

Libraries were prepared by immunoSEQ multiplex PCR; TCRdb keeps only in-frame clonotypes and omits some of them. The table includes 65,000 to 80,000 clones, approximately 81% detected once. V was clipped by 0 bases and J by 0 bases; unmatched bases: 7. The CDR3 contains 17 residues. Germline assignment: CDR1 SGDLS and CDR2 YYNGEE. This clone appeared a single time. Its specificity is not known. The sequence was collected from an adult with an advanced solid tumor such as melanoma, head and neck, liver or kidney cancer. The V call is TRBV9, the J call TRBJ1-2; 8 nucleotides align to TRBD1. Sequences were derived from CD4+ or CD8+ T cells sorted from blood, sampled in a trial of the OX40 agonist ivuxolimab. In DNA form, the CDR3 reads TGTGCCAGCAGCGTAGTGTCCGACAGGGGACCTAACTATGGCTACACCTTC. Translated: CASSVVSDRGPNYGYTF. Full variable domain (rest looked up from reference TRBV9 and TRBJ1-2): DSGVTQTPKHLITATGQRVTLRCSPRSGDLSVYWYQQSLDQGLQFLIQYYNGEERAKGNILERFSAQQFPDLHSELNLSSLELGDSALYFCASSVVSDRGPNYGYTFGSGTRLTVV.